This TCR beta chain is drawn from a study of blood T cell repertoires in COVID-19. Study-wide context: Resolution of symptoms, clearance, or two negative PCRs was present in recovered Cohort 3 donors. The United States, Italy and Spain provided the acute and convalescent COVID-19 samples. Sources were T cells, B-cell-depleted T cells, or PBMCs; the material itself was cDNA or gDNA.

This CDR3 spans 19 amino acids. Germline CDR1 reads SGHTA; CDR2 reads FQGTGA. Losses at the gene ends were 1 base for V and 0 bases for J; bases not matched to a gene: 10. Some clones are missing from TCRdb's copy, which holds only in-frame ones; the method was immunoSEQ multiplex PCR. This table has more than 200,000 clones, 87% appearing once. Those enrolled, adults aged 18 to 89 years, came from 25 or so US areas. The chain uses TRBV7-3 and TRBJ2-2; 8 nucleotides line up with TRBD2. This TCR was sampled from a young man in a cohort exposed to, infected with or recovered from COVID-19 (not recorded which). The specimen was PBMCs or T cells enriched from blood (not recorded which). The CDR3 here is CASSLIGVAGHSNTGELFF. CDR3 coding DNA: TGTGCCAGCAGCTTAATAGGAGTAGCGGGGCATTCGAACACCGGGGAGCTGTTTTTT.